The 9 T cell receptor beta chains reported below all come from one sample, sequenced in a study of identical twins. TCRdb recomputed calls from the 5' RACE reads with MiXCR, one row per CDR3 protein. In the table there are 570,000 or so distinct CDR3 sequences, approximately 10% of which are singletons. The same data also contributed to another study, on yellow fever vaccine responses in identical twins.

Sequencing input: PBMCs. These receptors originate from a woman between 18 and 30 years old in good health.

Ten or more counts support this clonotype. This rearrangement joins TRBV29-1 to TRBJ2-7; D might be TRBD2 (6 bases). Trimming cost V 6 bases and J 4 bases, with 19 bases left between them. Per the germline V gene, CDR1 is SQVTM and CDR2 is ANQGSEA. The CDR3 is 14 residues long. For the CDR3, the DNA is TGCAGCGTGCGGGGAAAAGCGAACCTTTACGAGCAGTACTTC. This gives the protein CSVRGKANLYEQYF.

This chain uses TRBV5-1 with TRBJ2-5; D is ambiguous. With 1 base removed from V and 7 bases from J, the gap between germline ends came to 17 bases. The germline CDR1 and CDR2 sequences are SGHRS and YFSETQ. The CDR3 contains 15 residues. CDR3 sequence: CASSLKSQASGTQYF. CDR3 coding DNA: TGCGCCAGCAGCTTGAAAAGCCAGGCGAGTGGGACCCAGTACTTC.

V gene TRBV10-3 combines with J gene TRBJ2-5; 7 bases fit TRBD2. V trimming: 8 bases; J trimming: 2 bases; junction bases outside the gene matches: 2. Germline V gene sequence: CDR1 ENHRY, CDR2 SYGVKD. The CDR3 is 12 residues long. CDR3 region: CAIGGGQETQYF. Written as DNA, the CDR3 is TGTGCCATCGGGGGGGGGCAAGAGACCCAGTACTTC.

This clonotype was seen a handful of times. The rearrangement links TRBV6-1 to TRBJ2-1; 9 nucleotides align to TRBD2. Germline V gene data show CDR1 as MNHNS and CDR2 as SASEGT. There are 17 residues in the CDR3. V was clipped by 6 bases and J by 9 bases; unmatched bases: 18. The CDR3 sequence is CASRDRAGGGELSEQFF. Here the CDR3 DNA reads TGTGCCAGCAGGGATAGGGCGGGGGGGGGTGAATTAAGTGAGCAGTTCTTC.

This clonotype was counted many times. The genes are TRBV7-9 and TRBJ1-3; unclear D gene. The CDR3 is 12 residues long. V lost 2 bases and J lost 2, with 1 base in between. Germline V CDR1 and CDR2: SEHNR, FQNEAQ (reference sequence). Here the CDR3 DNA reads TGTGCCAGCAGCTTAACTGGAAACACCATATATTTT. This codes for CASSLTGNTIYF.

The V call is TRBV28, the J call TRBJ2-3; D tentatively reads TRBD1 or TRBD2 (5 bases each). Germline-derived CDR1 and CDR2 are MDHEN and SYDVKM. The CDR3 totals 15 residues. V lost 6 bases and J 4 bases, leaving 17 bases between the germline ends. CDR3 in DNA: TGTGCCAGCAGGCGTTATGGGACCCCCCCAGATACGCAGTATTTT. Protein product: CASRRYGTPPDTQYF.

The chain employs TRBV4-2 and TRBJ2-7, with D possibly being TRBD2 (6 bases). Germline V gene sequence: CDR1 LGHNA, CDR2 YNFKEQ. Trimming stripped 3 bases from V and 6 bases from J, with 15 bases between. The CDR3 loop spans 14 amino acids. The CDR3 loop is CASSQDRLEGEQYF. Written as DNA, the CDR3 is TGTGCCAGCAGCCAGGATAGACTGGAGGGCGAGCAGTACTTC.

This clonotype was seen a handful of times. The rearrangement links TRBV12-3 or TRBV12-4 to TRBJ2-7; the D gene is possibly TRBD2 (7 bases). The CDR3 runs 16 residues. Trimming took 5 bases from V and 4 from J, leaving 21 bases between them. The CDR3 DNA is TGTGCCAGCAGTCCGACTATGGGGGGGCGTCTTTACGAGCAGTACTTC. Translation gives CASSPTMGGRLYEQYF.

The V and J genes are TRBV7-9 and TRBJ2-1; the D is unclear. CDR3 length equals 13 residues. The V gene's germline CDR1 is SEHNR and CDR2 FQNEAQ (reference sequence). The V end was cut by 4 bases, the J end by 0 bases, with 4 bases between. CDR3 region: CASSYLSYNEQFF. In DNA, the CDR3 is TGTGCCAGCAGCTACCTCTCCTACAATGAGCAGTTCTTC.